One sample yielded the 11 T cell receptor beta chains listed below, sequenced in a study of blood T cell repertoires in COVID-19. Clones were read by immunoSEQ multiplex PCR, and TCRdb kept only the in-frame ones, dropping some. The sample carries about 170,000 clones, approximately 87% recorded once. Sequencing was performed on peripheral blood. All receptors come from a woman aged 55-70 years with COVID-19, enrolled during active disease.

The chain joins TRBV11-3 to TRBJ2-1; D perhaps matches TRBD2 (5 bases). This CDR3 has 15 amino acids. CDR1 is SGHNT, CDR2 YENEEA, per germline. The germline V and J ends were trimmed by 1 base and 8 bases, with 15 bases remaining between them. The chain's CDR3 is CASSLGPSRADEQFF. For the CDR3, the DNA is TGTGCCAGCAGCTTAGGACCCTCCCGAGCGGATGAGCAGTTCTTC.

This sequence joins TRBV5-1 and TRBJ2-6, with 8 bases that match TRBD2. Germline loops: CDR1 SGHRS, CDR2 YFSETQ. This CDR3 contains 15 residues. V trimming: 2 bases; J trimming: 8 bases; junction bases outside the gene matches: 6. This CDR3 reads CASSLQTSETNVLTF. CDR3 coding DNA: TGCGCCAGCAGCTTACAGACTAGCGAAACCAACGTCCTGACTTTC.

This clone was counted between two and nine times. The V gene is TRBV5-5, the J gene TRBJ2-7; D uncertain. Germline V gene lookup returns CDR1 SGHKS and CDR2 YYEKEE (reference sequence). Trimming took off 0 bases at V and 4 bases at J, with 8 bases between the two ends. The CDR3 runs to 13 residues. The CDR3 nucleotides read TGTGCCAGCAGCTTGGTAGCAGATTACGAGCAGTACTTC. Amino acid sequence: CASSLVADYEQYF.

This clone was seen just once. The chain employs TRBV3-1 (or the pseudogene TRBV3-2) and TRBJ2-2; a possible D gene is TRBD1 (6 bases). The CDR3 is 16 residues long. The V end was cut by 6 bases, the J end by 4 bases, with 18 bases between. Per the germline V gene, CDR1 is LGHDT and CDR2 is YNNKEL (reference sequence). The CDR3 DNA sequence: TGTGCCAGCAGGGGGACAAGGCAATCAATCACCGGGGAGCTGTTTTTT. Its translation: CASRGTRQSITGELFF.

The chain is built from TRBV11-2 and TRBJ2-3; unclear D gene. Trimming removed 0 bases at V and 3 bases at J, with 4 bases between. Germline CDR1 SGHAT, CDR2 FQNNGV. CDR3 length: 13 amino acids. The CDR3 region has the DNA TGTGCCAGCAGCTTAGATCCAACAGATACGCAGTATTTT. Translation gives CASSLDPTDTQYF.

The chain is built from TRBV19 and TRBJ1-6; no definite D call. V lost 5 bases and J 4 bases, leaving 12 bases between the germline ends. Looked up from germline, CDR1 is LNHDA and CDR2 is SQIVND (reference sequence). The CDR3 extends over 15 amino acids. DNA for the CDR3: TGTGCCAGTAGTCCACCGGGAGGTTATAATTCACCCCTCCACTTT. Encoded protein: CASSPPGGYNSPLHF.

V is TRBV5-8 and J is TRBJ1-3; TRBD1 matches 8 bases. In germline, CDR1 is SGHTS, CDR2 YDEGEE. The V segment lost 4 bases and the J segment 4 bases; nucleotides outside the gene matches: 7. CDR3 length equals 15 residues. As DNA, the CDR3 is TGTGCCAGCAGCGGGTTGCAGGGGGCAGGAAACACCATATATTTT. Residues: CASSGLQGAGNTIYF.

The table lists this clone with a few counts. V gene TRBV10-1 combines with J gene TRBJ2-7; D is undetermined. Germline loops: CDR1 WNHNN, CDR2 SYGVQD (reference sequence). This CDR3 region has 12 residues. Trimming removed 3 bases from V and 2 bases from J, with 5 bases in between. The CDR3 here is CASSDETYEQYF. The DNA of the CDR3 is TGCGCCAGCAGTGATGAGACCTACGAGCAGTACTTC.

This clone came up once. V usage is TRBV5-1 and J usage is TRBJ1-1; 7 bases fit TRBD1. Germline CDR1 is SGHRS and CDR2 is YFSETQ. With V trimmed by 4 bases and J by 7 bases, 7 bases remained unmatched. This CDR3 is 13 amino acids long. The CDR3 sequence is CASSIRDSIEAFF. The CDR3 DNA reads TGCGCCAGCAGCATACGGGACAGCATTGAAGCTTTCTTT.

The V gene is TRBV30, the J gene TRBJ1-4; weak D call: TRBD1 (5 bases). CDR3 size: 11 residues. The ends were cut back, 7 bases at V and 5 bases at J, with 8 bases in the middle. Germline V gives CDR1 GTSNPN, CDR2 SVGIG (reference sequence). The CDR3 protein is CASTVNEKLFF. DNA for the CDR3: TGTGCCTCGACAGTGAATGAAAAACTGTTTTTT.

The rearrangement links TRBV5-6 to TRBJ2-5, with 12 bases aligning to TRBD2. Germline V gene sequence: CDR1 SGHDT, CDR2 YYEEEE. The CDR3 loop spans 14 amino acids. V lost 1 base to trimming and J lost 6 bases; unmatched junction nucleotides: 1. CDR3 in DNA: TGTGCCAGCAGCTTGCTAGCGGGAGGGCAGACCCAGTACTTC. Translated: CASSLLAGGQTQYF.